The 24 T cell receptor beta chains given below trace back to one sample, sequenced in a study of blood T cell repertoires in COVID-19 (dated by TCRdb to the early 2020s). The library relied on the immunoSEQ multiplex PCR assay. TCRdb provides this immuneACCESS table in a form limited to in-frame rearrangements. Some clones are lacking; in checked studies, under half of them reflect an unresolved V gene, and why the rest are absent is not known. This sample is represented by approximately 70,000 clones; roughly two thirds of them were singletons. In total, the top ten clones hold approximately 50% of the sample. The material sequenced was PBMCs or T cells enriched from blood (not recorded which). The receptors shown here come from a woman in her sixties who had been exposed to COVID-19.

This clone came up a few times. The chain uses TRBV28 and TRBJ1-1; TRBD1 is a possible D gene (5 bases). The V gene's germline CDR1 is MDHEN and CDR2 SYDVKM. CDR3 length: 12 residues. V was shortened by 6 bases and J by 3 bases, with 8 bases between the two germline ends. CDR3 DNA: TGTGCCAGCAGACCGACAGACACTGAAGCTTTCTTT. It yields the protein CASRPTDTEAFF.

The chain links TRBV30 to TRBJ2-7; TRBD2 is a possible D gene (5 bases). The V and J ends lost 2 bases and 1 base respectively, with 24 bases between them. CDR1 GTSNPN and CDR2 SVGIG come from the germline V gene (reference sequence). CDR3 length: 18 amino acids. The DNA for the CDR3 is TGTGCCTGGAGTCCCTTCCTTTGGGAAGCGGCCCCTTCCTACGAGCAGTACTTC. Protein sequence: CAWSPFLWEAAPSYEQYF.

DNA for the CDR3: TGTGCCAGCAGTTCGACAGACTCTGGAAACACCATATATTTT. It yields the protein CASSSTDSGNTIYF. This chain connects TRBV6-6 to TRBJ1-3, with a weak D call TRBD1 (5 bases). Germline V gene lookup returns CDR1 MNHNY and CDR2 SVGAGI (reference sequence). The CDR3 contains 14 residues. V was cut by 4 bases and J by 0 bases, with 7 bases left in between.

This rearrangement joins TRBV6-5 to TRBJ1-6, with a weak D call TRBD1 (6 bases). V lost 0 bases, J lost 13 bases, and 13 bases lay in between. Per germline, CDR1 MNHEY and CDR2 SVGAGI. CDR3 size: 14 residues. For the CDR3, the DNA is TGTGCCAGCAGTTACTCACAGGGTCCGGGTCCCCTCCACTTT. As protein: CASSYSQGPGPLHF.

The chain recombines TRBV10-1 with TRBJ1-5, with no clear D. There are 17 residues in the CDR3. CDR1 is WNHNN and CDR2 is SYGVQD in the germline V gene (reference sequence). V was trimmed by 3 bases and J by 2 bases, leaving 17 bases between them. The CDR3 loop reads CASSEGRLTTRNQPQHF. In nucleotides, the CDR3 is TGCGCCAGCAGTGAAGGGCGACTAACCACACGCAATCAGCCCCAGCATTTT.

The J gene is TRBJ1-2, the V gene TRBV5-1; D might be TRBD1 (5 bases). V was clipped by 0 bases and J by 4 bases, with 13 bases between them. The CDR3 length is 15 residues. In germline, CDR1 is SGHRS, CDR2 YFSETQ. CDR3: CASSLEGGTLYGYTF. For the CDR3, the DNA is TGCGCCAGCAGCTTGGAGGGTGGGACTCTCTATGGCTACACCTTC.

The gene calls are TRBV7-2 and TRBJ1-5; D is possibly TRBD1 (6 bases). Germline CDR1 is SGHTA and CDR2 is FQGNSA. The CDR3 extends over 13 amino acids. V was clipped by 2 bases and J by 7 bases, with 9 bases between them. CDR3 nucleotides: TGTGCCAGCAGCTTAACAGGGAAACAGCCCCAGCATTTT. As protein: CASSLTGKQPQHF. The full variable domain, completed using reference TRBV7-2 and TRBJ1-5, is GAGVSQSPSNKVTEKGKDVELRCDPISGHTALYWYRQSLGQGLEFLIYFQGNSAPDKSGLPSDRFSAERTGGSVSTLTIQRTQQEDSAVYLCASSLTGKQPQHFGDGTRLSIL.

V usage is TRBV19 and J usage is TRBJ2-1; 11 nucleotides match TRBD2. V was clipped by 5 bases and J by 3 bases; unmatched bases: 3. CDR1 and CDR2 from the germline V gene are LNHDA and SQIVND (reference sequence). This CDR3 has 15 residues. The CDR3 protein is CASSPTSGGYNEQFF. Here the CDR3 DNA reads TGTGCCAGTAGTCCCACTAGCGGGGGCTACAATGAGCAGTTCTTC. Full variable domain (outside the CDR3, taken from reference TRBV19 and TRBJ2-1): DGGITQSPKYLFRKEGQNVTLSCEQNLNHDAMYWYRQDPGQGLRLIYYSQIVNDFQKGDIAEGYSVSREKKESFPLTVTSAQKNPTAFYLCASSPTSGGYNEQFFGPGTRLTVL.

For the CDR3, the DNA is TGTGCCAGCAGGCCCAGGGACAGGGCCTACGAGCAGTACTTC. Its protein product is CASRPRDRAYEQYF. The chain employs TRBV27 and TRBJ2-7, with TRBD1 matching 9 bases. In germline, CDR1 is MNHEY, CDR2 SMNVEV (reference sequence). The CDR3 sequence is 14 residues long. The V and J ends lost 6 bases and 2 bases, in that order; junction bases with no gene match: 5.

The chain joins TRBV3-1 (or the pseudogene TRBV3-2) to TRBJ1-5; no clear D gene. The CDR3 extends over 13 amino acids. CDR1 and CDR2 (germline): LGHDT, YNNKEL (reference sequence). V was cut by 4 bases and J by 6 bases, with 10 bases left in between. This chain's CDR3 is CASSLGDGQPQHF. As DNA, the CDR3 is TGTGCCAGCAGCCTCGGGGATGGTCAGCCCCAGCATTTT.

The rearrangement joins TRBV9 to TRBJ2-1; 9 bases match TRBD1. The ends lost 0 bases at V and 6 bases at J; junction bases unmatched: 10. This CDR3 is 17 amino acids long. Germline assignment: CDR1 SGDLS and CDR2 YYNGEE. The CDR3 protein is CASSVALPGQGINEQFF. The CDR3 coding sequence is TGTGCCAGCAGCGTAGCTTTACCGGGACAGGGAATCAATGAGCAGTTCTTC.

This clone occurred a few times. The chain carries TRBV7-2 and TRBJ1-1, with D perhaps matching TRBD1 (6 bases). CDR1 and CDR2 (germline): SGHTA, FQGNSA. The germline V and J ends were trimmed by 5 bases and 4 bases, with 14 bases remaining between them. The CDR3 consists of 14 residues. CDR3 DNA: TGTGCCAGCAGCCCAGCAGGGGCTGGCACTGAAGCTTTCTTT. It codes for CASSPAGAGTEAFF.

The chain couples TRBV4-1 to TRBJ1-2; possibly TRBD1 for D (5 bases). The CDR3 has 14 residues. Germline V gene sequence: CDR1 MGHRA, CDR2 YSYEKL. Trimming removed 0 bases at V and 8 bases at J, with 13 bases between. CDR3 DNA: TGCGCCAGCAGCCAAGATGGGAGGGGAGGAGGCTACACCTTC. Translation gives CASSQDGRGGGYTF.

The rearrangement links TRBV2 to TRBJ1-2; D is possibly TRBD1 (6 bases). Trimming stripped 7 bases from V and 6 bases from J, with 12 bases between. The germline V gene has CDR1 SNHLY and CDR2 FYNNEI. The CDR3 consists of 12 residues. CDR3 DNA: TGTGCCAGCAAACCGACAGGAGATGGCTACACCTTC. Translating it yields CASKPTGDGYTF.

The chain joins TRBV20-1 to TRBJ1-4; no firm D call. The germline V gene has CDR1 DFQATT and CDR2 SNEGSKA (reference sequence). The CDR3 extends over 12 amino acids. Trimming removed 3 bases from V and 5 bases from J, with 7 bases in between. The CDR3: CSASGLNEKLFF. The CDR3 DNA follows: TGCAGTGCTAGTGGTCTGAATGAAAAACTGTTTTTT.

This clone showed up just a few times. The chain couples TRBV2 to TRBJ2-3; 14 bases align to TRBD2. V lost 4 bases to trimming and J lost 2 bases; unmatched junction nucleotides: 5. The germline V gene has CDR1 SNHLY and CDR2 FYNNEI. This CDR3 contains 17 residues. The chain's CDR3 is CASSVTSGRGYTDTQYF. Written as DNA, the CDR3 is TGTGCCAGCAGTGTGACTAGCGGGAGGGGGTACACAGATACGCAGTATTTT.

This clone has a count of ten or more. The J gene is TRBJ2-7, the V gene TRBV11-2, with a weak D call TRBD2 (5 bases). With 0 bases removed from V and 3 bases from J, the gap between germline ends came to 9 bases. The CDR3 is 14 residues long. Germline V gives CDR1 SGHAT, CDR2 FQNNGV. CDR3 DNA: TGTGCCAGCAGCTTAGAGCCTGGAGGCTACGAGCAGTACTTC. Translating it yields CASSLEPGGYEQYF.

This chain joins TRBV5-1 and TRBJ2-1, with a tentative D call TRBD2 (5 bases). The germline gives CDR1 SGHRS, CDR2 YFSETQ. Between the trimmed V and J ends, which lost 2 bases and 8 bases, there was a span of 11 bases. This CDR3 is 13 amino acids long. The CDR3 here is CASSFDAGYEQFF. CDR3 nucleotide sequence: TGCGCCAGCAGCTTTGACGCGGGTTATGAGCAGTTCTTC.

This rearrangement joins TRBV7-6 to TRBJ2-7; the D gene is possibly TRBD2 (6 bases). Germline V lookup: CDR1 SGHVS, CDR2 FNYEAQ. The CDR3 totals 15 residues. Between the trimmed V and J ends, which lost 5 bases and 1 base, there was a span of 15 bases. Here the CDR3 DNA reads TGTGCCAGCAGCCGGGCGGGATATGAGTCCTACGAGCAGTACTTC. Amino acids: CASSRAGYESYEQYF.

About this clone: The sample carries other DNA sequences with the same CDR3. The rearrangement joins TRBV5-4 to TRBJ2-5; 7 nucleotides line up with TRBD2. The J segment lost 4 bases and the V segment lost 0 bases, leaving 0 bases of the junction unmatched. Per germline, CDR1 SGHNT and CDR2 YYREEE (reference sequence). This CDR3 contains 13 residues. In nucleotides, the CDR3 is TGTGCCAGCAGCTTGGCGGGGGGAGAGACCCAGTACTTC. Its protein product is CASSLAGGETQYF.

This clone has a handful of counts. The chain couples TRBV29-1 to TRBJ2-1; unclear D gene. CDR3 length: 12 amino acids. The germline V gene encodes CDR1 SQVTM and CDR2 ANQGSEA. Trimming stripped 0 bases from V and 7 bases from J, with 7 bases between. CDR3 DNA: TGCAGCGTTGAAGAGGGCAGGAATGAGCAGTTCTTC. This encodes CSVEEGRNEQFF.

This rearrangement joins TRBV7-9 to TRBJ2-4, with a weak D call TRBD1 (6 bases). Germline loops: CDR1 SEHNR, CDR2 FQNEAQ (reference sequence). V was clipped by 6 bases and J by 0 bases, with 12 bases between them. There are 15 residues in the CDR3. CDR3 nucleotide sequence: TGTGCCAGCAGAAGGGGGATTACAGCCAAAAACATTCAGTACTTC. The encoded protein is CASRRGITAKNIQYF.

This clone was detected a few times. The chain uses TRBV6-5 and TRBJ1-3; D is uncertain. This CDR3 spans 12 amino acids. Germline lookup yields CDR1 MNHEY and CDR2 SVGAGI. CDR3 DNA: TGTGCATCCCGGGACTCTGGAAACACCATATATTTT. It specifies CASRDSGNTIYF.

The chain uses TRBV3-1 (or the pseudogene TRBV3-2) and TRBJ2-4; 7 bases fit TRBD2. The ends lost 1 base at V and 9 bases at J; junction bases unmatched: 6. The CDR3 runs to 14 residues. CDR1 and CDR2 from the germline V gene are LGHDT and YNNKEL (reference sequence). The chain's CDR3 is CASSQVTSESIQYF. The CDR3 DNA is TGTGCCAGCAGCCAAGTCACTAGCGAGAGCATTCAGTACTTC.